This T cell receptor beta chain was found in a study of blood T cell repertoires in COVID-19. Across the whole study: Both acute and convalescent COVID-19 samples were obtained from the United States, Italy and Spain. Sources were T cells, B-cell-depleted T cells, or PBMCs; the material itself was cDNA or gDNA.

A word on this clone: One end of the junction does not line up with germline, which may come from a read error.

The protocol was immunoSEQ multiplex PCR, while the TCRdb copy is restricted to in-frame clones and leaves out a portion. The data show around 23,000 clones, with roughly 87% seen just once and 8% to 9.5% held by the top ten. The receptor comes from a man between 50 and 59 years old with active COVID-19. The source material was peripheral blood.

The CDR3 sequence: CASSPLSTGFNTPLHF. The CDR3 nucleotides read TGTGCCAGCAGCCCCCTCTCGACAGGGTTTAATACACCCCTCCACTTT. The chain has TRBV7-8 and TRBJ1-6, with 7 positions matching TRBD1. Looked up from germline, CDR1 is SGHVS and CDR2 is FQNEAQ. The CDR3 runs 16 residues. Looking up the rest from reference TRBV7-8 and TRBJ1-6 gives the full variable domain: GAGVSQSPRYKVAKRGQDVALRCDPISGHVSLFWYQQALGQGPEFLTYFQNEAQLDKSGLPSDRFFAERPEGSVSTLKIQRTQQEDSAVYLCASSPLSTGFNTPLHFGNGTRLTVT.